This T cell receptor (beta chain) derives from a study of shared clonotypes between healthy human individuals. In the study overall: CD4 naive and memory got three plates each, CD8 naive two, CD8 memory one.

Study outcomes and limitations: Rarefaction gave evidence that sorted-subset sequencing remained incomplete despite large depth.

The length of the CDR3 is 13 residues. Germline CDR1 and CDR2: SGHRS and YFSETQ. V lost 4 bases and J lost 5; bases outside the gene matches: 5. To note about this clone: What it binds is not known.

The protocol was immunoSEQ multiplex PCR, while the TCRdb copy is restricted to in-frame clones and leaves out a portion. The sample holds hundreds of thousands of clones, about 91% seen once. Positively selected for CCR7, the CD45RO-negative cells used as naive CD8 cells excluded terminally differentiated effector memory CD45RA+ cells. This receptor was obtained from a man aged 30 to 45 in good health. Sequences were obtained from naive CD8+ T cells sorted from blood. The rearrangement uses TRBV5-1 and TRBJ2-7; 8 nucleotides match TRBD1. CDR3: CASSPGGLDEQYF. CDR3 sequence (DNA): TGCGCCAGCAGCCCAGGGGGCCTGGACGAGCAGTACTTC. Full variable domain (outside the CDR3, taken from reference TRBV5-1 and TRBJ2-7): KAGVTQTPRYLIKTRGQQVTLSCSPISGHRSVSWYQQTPGQGLQFLFEYFSETQRNKGNFPGRFSGRQFSNSRSEMNVSTLELGDSALYLCASSPGGLDEQYFGPGTRLTVT.